The source of this T cell receptor (beta chain) is a study of cytomegalovirus exposure and HLA in healthy donors. Trimming removed 5 bases from V and 4 bases from J; junction bases left unmatched: 7. The CDR3 consists of 14 residues. CDR1 is LNHDA, CDR2 SQIVND, per germline (reference sequence). Researchers ran the PCR with 60 Vbeta and 13 Jbeta primers. Using immunoSEQ multiplex PCR, the repertoire was profiled, and TCRdb retains in-frame clones only, with some absent. This table holds 110,000 or so clones, over 75% found once. Overall study findings and caveats: It was only CMV serostatus that was available as immune exposure information. TCR beta chains associated with HLA were, in a later analysis, more clonally expanded than equally common others. Cytomegalovirus status, reportedly, was diagnosed with high specificity and sensitivity by the classifier.

This clone was observed a handful of times. Its cognate antigen is unknown. Other DNA sequences in this sample translate to the same CDR3. The specimen was PBMCs. The receptor comes from a man aged 30-40 years in good health and CMV-seropositive. This chain joins TRBV19 and TRBJ2-5, with 7 bases identical to TRBD1. The CDR3 here is CASSEMTGRETQYF. The CDR3 coding sequence is TGTGCCAGTAGTGAGATGACAGGGAGAGAGACCCAGTACTTC.